This T cell receptor beta chain appears in the sequencing data of a study of T cells expressing NK-cell markers. TCRdb re-called the 5' RACE reads; one entry per CDR3 protein, DNA not given. The repertoire table contains about 380,000 distinct CDR3 sequences. What was sequenced was blood T cells: a sorted CD56 or NKG2C T cell subset, CD4+ or CD8+ T cells, or bulk PBMC T cells (not recorded which). The sequence derives from a man aged 18-70 years in good health.

This CDR3 reads CASSGALGGELFF. The chain couples TRBV2 to TRBJ2-2; TCRdb reports TRBD2, a call that lacks DNA to check it against. Germline CDR1 and CDR2: SNHLY and FYNNEI. CDR3 size: 13 residues.